The 24 T cell receptor beta chains in this list originate from one sample, sequenced in a study of cytomegalovirus exposure and HLA in healthy donors. This PCR relied on a set of 60 Vbeta primers and 13 Jbeta primers. The assay was immunoSEQ multiplex PCR, and TCRdb's table has in-frame clones only and misses some. Its table records 100,000 to 150,000 clones. Specimen: PBMCs. These receptors all come from a man aged 18 to 30 in good health and CMV-seronegative.

The chain uses TRBV7-9 and TRBJ2-1; D might be TRBD1 (6 bases). Germline V gene data show CDR1 as SEHNR and CDR2 as FQNEAQ (reference sequence). The CDR3 has 15 residues. V was clipped by 8 bases and J by 4 bases, with 18 bases between them. The CDR3: CASGIQGRDYNEQFF. The CDR3 region has the DNA TGTGCCAGCGGAATACAGGGACGGGATTACAATGAGCAGTTCTTC.

V usage is TRBV6-6 and J usage is TRBJ2-7; tentatively, D is TRBD1 (6 bases). CDR3 length: 11 amino acids. The germline V gene encodes CDR1 MNHNY and CDR2 SVGAGI (reference sequence). V was clipped by 10 bases and J by 2 bases, with 9 bases between them. The CDR3 is CATGETYEQYF. The DNA for the CDR3 is TGTGCCACAGGGGAAACCTACGAGCAGTACTTC.

This chain joins TRBV7-3 and TRBJ1-1; no firm D call. The ends were cut back, 1 base at V and 5 bases at J, with 17 bases in the middle. This CDR3 has 16 amino acids. Looked up from germline, CDR1 is SGHTA and CDR2 is FQGTGA. The CDR3 loop is CASSLNGEETRTEAFF. The CDR3 bases are TGTGCCAGCAGCTTAAATGGTGAAGAAACTCGAACTGAAGCTTTCTTT.

The CDR3 sequence is CATGLWGGLLYF. The DNA for the CDR3 is TGTGCCACCGGGCTGTGGGGGGGGTTGTTATACTTC. The rearrangement uses TRBV28 and TRBJ2-7; 7 nucleotides agree with TRBD2. Germline V CDR1 and CDR2: MDHEN, SYDVKM. The CDR3 is 12 amino acids. V was clipped by 10 bases and J by 13 bases; unmatched bases: 16.

The chain uses TRBV5-1 and TRBJ1-1, with TRBD1 as a possible D gene (5 bases). From germline, CDR1 is SGHRS and CDR2 YFSETQ. Between the trimmed V and J ends, which lost 0 bases and 8 bases, there was a span of 11 bases. The CDR3 is 13 amino acids. The CDR3 loop is CASSLDPYREAFF. CDR3 sequence (DNA): TGCGCCAGCAGCTTGGACCCCTACAGGGAAGCTTTCTTT.

The chain is built from TRBV28 and TRBJ1-2; maybe TRBD1 (5 bases). Germline values: CDR1 MDHEN, CDR2 SYDVKM. Deletions cut 6 bases from V and 5 bases from J, with 7 bases between. There are 11 residues in the CDR3. CDR3 loop: CASRQGYGYTF. In DNA, the CDR3 is TGTGCCAGCAGGCAGGGATATGGCTACACCTTC.

Note on this clone: One end of the junction does not line up with germline, which may come from a read error. This chain uses TRBV29-1 with TRBJ2-4, with 7 bases fitting TRBD2. From germline, CDR1 is SQVTM and CDR2 ANQGSEA. This CDR3 region has 15 residues. The CDR3, as DNA: TGCAGCGTTGCCGGGGGGACCACAAGGAAAAGCATTCAGTACTTC. Translating gives CSVAGGTTRKSIQYF.

J is TRBJ1-2 and V is TRBV19; maybe TRBD1 (5 bases). The CDR3 spans 15 residues. Germline CDR1 LNHDA, CDR2 SQIVND (reference sequence). Trimming left V 6 bases short and J 2 bases short, with 16 bases between. The DNA for the CDR3 is TGTGCCAGTAGAAGGGGCCATGTACCGAACTATGGCTACACCTTC. Encoded protein: CASRRGHVPNYGYTF.

Remarks on this clone: Other DNA sequences in this sample translate to the same CDR3. The CDR3, as DNA: TGTGCCAGCAGTCCTACAGGGGGCGGCTACGAGCAGTACTTC. Residues: CASSPTGGGYEQYF. This chain uses TRBV28 with TRBJ2-7; 9 bases are a match to TRBD1. This CDR3 is built from 14 residues. Germline CDR1 is MDHEN and CDR2 is SYDVKM. Trimming cost V 5 bases and J 3 bases; bases outside gene matches: 5.

The J gene is TRBJ2-6, the V gene TRBV28; TRBD2 aligns across 7 bases. The CDR3 has 17 residues. Germline CDR1 and CDR2: MDHEN and SYDVKM. With 6 bases clipped from V and 0 bases from J, the junction kept 8 bases outside the gene matches. CDR3 nucleotide sequence: TGTGCCAGCAGCTGGGACTACACGTCCTCTGGGGCCAACGTCCTGACTTTC. Its translation: CASSWDYTSSGANVLTF.

CDR3 sequence: CASSLAPGRETQYF. Here the CDR3 DNA reads TGTGCCAGCAGCCTAGCGCCCGGACGAGAGACCCAGTACTTC. The genes are TRBV7-3 and TRBJ2-5; a weak D match, TRBD2 (6 bases). V dropped 5 bases and J dropped 4 bases, with 14 bases sitting between them. CDR1 SGHTA and CDR2 FQGTGA come from the germline V gene. CDR3 length equals 14 residues.

The chain joins TRBV5-1 to TRBJ1-1; D possibly corresponds to TRBD1 (5 bases). The CDR3 is 15 residues long. The V gene's germline CDR1 is SGHRS and CDR2 YFSETQ. Trimming shortened V by 9 bases and J by 3 bases, and 21 bases separated the two germline ends. The CDR3 bases are TGCGCCACCTTCCCTGGGCAGGGTGGAGACACTGAAGCTTTCTTT. It codes for CATFPGQGGDTEAFF.

The chain recombines TRBV6-5 with TRBJ1-2; D not resolved. Germline-derived CDR1 and CDR2 are MNHEY and SVGAGI. V was shortened by 5 bases and J by 5 bases, with 12 bases between the two germline ends. The CDR3 extends over 13 amino acids. For the CDR3, the DNA is TGTGCCAGCAGTCCCTCCTTGGCTTATGGCTACACCTTC. This gives the protein CASSPSLAYGYTF.

The rearrangement joins TRBV9 to TRBJ1-5; 7 nucleotides match TRBD1. This CDR3 has 22 residues. Germline lookup yields CDR1 SGDLS and CDR2 YYNGEE. The trim removed 4 bases at V and 2 bases at J, leaving 27 bases unmatched. CDR3: CASSPRQGGRDTNSRGNQPQHF. CDR3 DNA: TGTGCCAGCAGCCCAAGGCAAGGGGGCCGGGACACAAACTCCAGGGGCAATCAGCCCCAGCATTTT.

The rearrangement joins TRBV19 to TRBJ2-7; the D gene is possibly TRBD1 (6 bases). The length of the CDR3 is 14 residues. The germline CDR1 and CDR2 sequences are LNHDA and SQIVND (reference sequence). The germline V and J ends were trimmed by 4 bases and 6 bases, with 16 bases remaining between them. The CDR3 DNA follows: TGTGCCAGTAGTAGTGAAACAGGGATCCGCGAGCAGTACTTC. Encoded protein: CASSSETGIREQYF.

The CDR3 reads CASRGGEKLFF. CDR3 coding DNA: TGCGCCAGCAGGGGAGGCGAAAAACTGTTTTTT. This sequence joins TRBV5-1 and TRBJ1-4; no firm D call. CDR3 length: 11 residues. Germline loops: CDR1 SGHRS, CDR2 YFSETQ. The V end lost 5 bases, the J end lost 8 bases, and 7 bases lay between the germline ends.

The chain couples TRBV5-4 to TRBJ1-5; D is unresolved. Germline CDR1 and CDR2: SGHNT and YYREEE (reference sequence). CDR3 size: 12 residues. V was trimmed by 2 bases and J by 9 bases, leaving 9 bases between them. The CDR3 DNA reads as TGTGCCAGCAGCTTACCCGGTGGGCCCCAGCATTTT. Its translation: CASSLPGGPQHF.

J is TRBJ2-7 and V is TRBV18; D might be TRBD2 (7 bases). Germline values: CDR1 KGHSH, CDR2 LQKENI. Deletions cut 3 bases from V and 0 bases from J, with 15 bases between. The CDR3 is 16 residues long. The CDR3 nucleotides are TGTGCCAGCTCACCTTCCAGGGGACTAACCTCCTACGAGCAGTACTTC. Encoded protein: CASSPSRGLTSYEQYF.

The chain recombines TRBV27 with TRBJ2-5; TRBD2 agrees at 9 bases. The CDR3 is made up of 15 amino acids. Germline CDR1 and CDR2: MNHEY and SMNVEV (reference sequence). J gave up 5 bases and V 3 bases, and 7 bases lay outside the gene matches. CDR3 DNA sequence: TGTGCCAGCAGTTTGCGGGAGGGCTCCCGGGAGACCCAGTACTTC. This gives the protein CASSLREGSRETQYF.

V and J are TRBV28 and TRBJ2-1, with 8 bases lining up with TRBD1. Looked up from germline, CDR1 is MDHEN and CDR2 is SYDVKM. CDR3 length equals 13 residues. V shed 10 bases, J shed 4 bases, and the junction held 6 bases outside the gene matches. CDR3 DNA sequence: TGTGCCACCTTGGACAGGGTATACAATGAGCAGTTCTTC. Its translation is CATLDRVYNEQFF.

The genes are TRBV28 and TRBJ1-5; the D is unclear. V lost 5 bases and J lost 8, with 7 bases in between. CDR1 is MDHEN and CDR2 is SYDVKM in the germline V gene. CDR3 length equals 11 residues. The CDR3 spells CASSLEEPQHF. DNA of the CDR3: TGTGCCAGCAGTCTGGAGGAGCCCCAGCATTTT.

This rearrangement joins TRBV27 to TRBJ2-6; TRBD2 might be the D (6 bases). V was trimmed by 8 bases and J by 3 bases, leaving 8 bases between them. This CDR3 is built from 13 residues. CDR1 and CDR2 from the germline V gene are MNHEY and SMNVEV (reference sequence). CDR3 DNA sequence: TGTGCCAGCTTGGGGGGTGGGGCCAACGTCCTGACTTTC. It yields the protein CASLGGGANVLTF.

The chain links TRBV4-2 to TRBJ1-1, with D possibly being TRBD1 (5 bases). Trimming pared 0 bases from V and 10 bases from J, leaving 9 bases between. Germline V gene lookup returns CDR1 LGHNA and CDR2 YNFKEQ. The CDR3 sequence is 12 residues long. Here the CDR3 DNA reads TGTGCCAGCAGCCAAGATGGGGGGATAGCTTTCTTT. Translated: CASSQDGGIAFF.

The chain links TRBV25-1 to TRBJ1-2; 8 bases line up with TRBD1. The V gene's germline CDR1 is MGHDK and CDR2 SYGVNS. The CDR3 runs to 14 residues. With V trimmed by 5 bases and J by 8 bases, 10 bases remained unmatched. CDR3 residues: CASSPGTGPQGYTF. In DNA, the CDR3 is TGTGCCAGCAGTCCGGGGACAGGACCCCAGGGCTACACCTTC.